The rows below give T cell receptor beta chains drawn from one sample of a study of T cells in Graves' hyperthyroidism and ophthalmopathy. TCRdb reprocessed the multiplex PCR reads via MiXCR and lists one record per CDR3 protein. The data contain nearly 600,000 distinct CDR3 sequences, more than 11% of them seen just once; the ten biggest clones take up roughly 5.7%. The sequenced material came from blood. These receptors were taken from a woman aged 25 to 39 with Graves' hyperthyroidism that later progressed to Graves' ophthalmopathy. Each CDR3 is given with its conserved first and last residue. D genes are given only for firm matches. Rows give clone size only sometimes, using once, few, many, or a class for an expanded clone.

V	J	size	D	CDR3	DNA
TRBV12-3/TRBV12-4	TRBJ2-7	many	TRBD2	CASSTSGAGYEQYF	TGTGCCAGCAGCACTAGCGGAGCGGGTTACGAGCAGTACTTC
TRBV6-4	TRBJ2-2	few	TRBD1	CASSLTQDRPGELFF	TGTGCCAGCAGTTTAACCCAGGACAGGCCCGGGGAGCTGTTTTTT
TRBV20-1	TRBJ2-3	many	-	CSAHPQTSTDTQYF	TGCAGTGCTCACCCTCAGACTAGCACAGATACGCAGTATTTT
TRBV28	TRBJ2-7	many	-	CASSLPDSSSYEQYF	TGTGCCAGCAGTTTACCTGACTCGAGCTCCTACGAGCAGTACTTC
TRBV14	TRBJ2-1	-	-	CASSQVGQSFDEQFF	TGTGCCAGCAGCCAAGTAGGCCAGTCGTTCGATGAGCAGTTCTTC
TRBV28	TRBJ1-1	many	-	CASSTEKNTEAFF	TGTGCCAGCAGTACCGAGAAGAACACTGAAGCTTTCTTT
TRBV7-9	TRBJ2-1	-	-	CASVLYNEQFF	TGTGCCAGCGTTCTGTACAATGAGCAGTTCTTC
TRBV28	TRBJ1-3	many	-	CASSLHSGNTIYF	TGTGCCAGCAGTTTACACTCTGGAAACACCATATATTTT
TRBV27	TRBJ1-1	many	-	CASTLGGGAYTEAFF	TGTGCCAGCACCTTGGGGGGGGGCGCGTACACTGAAGCTTTCTTT
TRBV3-1	TRBJ1-5	many	-	CASSQDTSNQPQHF	TGTGCCAGCAGCCAAGACACGAGCAATCAGCCCCAGCATTTT
TRBV6-1	TRBJ1-2	-	-	CASRIQGGVPYGYTF	TGTGCCAGCAGGATACAGGGAGGAGTACCCTATGGCTACACCTTC
TRBV19	TRBJ1-4	few	-	CASSIGRDNEKLFF	TGTGCCAGTAGTATAGGCAGGGATAATGAAAAACTGTTTTTT
TRBV6-2/TRBV6-3	TRBJ2-3	-	-	CASSRVRTDTQYF	TGTGCCAGCAGTCGCGTCCGCACAGATACGCAGTATTTT
TRBV15	TRBJ2-2	many	-	CATSRDVPGELFF	TGTGCCACCAGCAGAGATGTCCCCGGGGAGCTGTTTTTT
TRBV7-2	TRBJ2-7	many	-	CASSSYRVSEQYF	TGTGCCAGCAGCTCTTACAGGGTCAGCGAGCAGTACTTC
TRBV5-1	TRBJ1-4	many	TRBD1	CASSLRGLSATNEKLFF	TGCGCCAGCAGCTTGAGGGGGCTAAGCGCAACTAATGAAAAACTGTTTTTT
TRBV27	TRBJ2-3	many	TRBD2	CASSRPGTRSTDTQYF	TGTGCCAGCAGCCGGCCCGGGACTAGGAGCACAGATACGCAGTATTTT
TRBV19	TRBJ2-3	few	TRBD1	CASSNSGTGDSTLADTQYF	TGTGCCAGTAGTAACTCCGGGACAGGGGACAGTACTTTAGCAGATACGCAGTATTTT
TRBV28	TRBJ2-7	many	-	CASVQGFREQYF	TGTGCCAGCGTACAGGGTTTTCGCGAGCAGTACTTC
TRBV6-5	TRBJ1-4	-	-	CASSYSPGPTRSNEKLFF	TGTGCCAGCAGTTACTCTCCGGGACCGACCCGTAGTAATGAAAAACTGTTTTTT
TRBV12-3/TRBV12-4	TRBJ1-1	many	TRBD1	CASSLVGQGGSTEAFF	TGTGCCAGCAGTTTAGTAGGACAGGGTGGGTCCACTGAAGCTTTCTTT
TRBV28	TRBJ1-3	many	-	CASSLQLAGRSGNTIYF	TGTGCCAGCAGTTTACAGTTGGCAGGTCGCTCTGGAAACACCATATATTTT
TRBV28	TRBJ2-7	many	TRBD1	CASRPYRGPYEQYF	TGTGCCAGCAGACCCTACAGGGGACCCTACGAGCAGTACTTC
TRBV29-1	TRBJ2-5	many	-	CSAVQVGETQYF	TGCAGCGCCGTACAGGTTGGAGAGACCCAGTACTTC
TRBV27	TRBJ1-6	many	-	CASSLGHSNSPLHF	TGTGCCAGCAGTTTGGGGCATAGTAATTCACCCCTCCACTTT
TRBV19	TRBJ2-6	many	-	CASSKGSGANVLTF	TGTGCCAGTAGTAAGGGCTCTGGGGCCAACGTCCTGACTTTC
TRBV6-2/TRBV6-3	TRBJ2-3	many	-	CASSYPITRAFDTQYF	TGTGCCAGCAGTTACCCCATAACTAGAGCCTTCGATACGCAGTATTTT
TRBV4-2	TRBJ1-1	few	-	CASSQVVLPDDTEAFF	TGTGCCAGCAGCCAAGTCGTCCTTCCCGACGACACTGAAGCTTTCTTT
TRBV7-2	TRBJ2-1	many	TRBD2	CASSISGDSYNEQFF	TGTGCCAGCAGCATCAGCGGGGACTCCTACAATGAGCAGTTCTTC
TRBV2	TRBJ1-1	many	-	CAIVRGNTEAFF	TGTGCCATCGTACGAGGGAACACTGAAGCTTTCTTT
TRBV6-5	TRBJ2-7	-	-	CASSYLTGQYEQYF	TGTGCCAGCAGTTATTTGACAGGACAATACGAGCAGTACTTC
TRBV19	TRBJ2-6	-	TRBD1	CASKGQGSGANVLTF	TGTGCCAGTAAGGGACAGGGGTCTGGGGCCAACGTCCTGACTTTC
TRBV7-9	TRBJ2-5	-	TRBD2	CASSPQGSGRAPIFQETQYF	TGTGCCAGCAGCCCCCAGGGTAGCGGGAGGGCCCCCATCTTCCAAGAGACCCAGTACTTC
TRBV15	TRBJ2-3	many	TRBD2	CATSRDARGREDTQYF	TGTGCCACCAGCAGAGACGCTCGCGGGAGGGAGGATACGCAGTATTTT
TRBV7-9	TRBJ2-7	many	-	CASRGGRPDTYEQYF	TGTGCCAGCCGGGGTGGTCGGCCCGACACCTACGAGCAGTACTTC
TRBV4-1	TRBJ2-1	-	TRBD2	CASSQGSSGVYNEQFF	TGCGCCAGCAGCCAAGGATCTAGCGGGGTATACAATGAGCAGTTCTTC
TRBV12-3/TRBV12-4	TRBJ2-6	many	-	CASHWSGANVLTF	TGTGCCAGCCACTGGTCTGGGGCCAACGTCCTGACTTTC
TRBV7-2	TRBJ2-7	many	-	CASSLVKARPDYEQYF	TGTGCCAGCAGCTTAGTCAAGGCCCGACCTGACTACGAGCAGTACTTC
TRBV7-2	TRBJ1-1	many	-	CASSTQSFGTTEAFF	TGTGCCAGCAGCACACAATCCTTTGGGACCACTGAAGCTTTCTTT
TRBV20-1	TRBJ1-3	-	-	CSARGVGAGNTIYF	TGCAGTGCTAGGGGCGTGGGGGCTGGAAACACCATATATTTT
TRBV20-1	TRBJ2-5	many	-	CSARERRTQETQYF	TGCAGTGCTAGAGAACGCAGGACCCAAGAGACCCAGTACTTC
TRBV2	TRBJ2-7	-	-	CASSGPGRRNGDEQYF	TGTGCCAGCAGTGGCCCGGGACGTCGGAACGGGGACGAGCAGTACTTC
TRBV11-2	TRBJ2-1	many	-	CASSSLYFPGTLGANNEQFF	TGTGCCAGCAGCTCCCTGTATTTCCCTGGGACCTTAGGGGCCAACAATGAGCAGTTCTTC
TRBV12-3/TRBV12-4	TRBJ2-7	few	TRBD2	CASSLGRGYHYEQYF	TGTGCCAGCAGTTTGGGGCGGGGGTACCACTACGAGCAGTACTTC
TRBV18	TRBJ1-1	many	-	CASTLYPLREGSITEAFF	TGTGCCAGCACACTCTATCCCCTGAGAGAGGGGTCAATCACTGAAGCTTTCTTT
TRBV18	TRBJ1-2	many	-	CASSQRDSDYGYTF	TGTGCCAGCTCGCAAAGGGACTCAGACTATGGCTACACCTTC
TRBV2	TRBJ2-1	many	TRBD2	CASRAFGSGDSGIDEQFF	TGTGCCAGCAGGGCCTTCGGGTCCGGTGATAGCGGGATCGATGAGCAGTTCTTC
TRBV13	TRBJ2-2	-	-	CASSLDRRGNTGELFF	TGTGCCAGCAGCTTAGACCGCAGGGGGAACACCGGGGAGCTGTTTTTT
TRBV12-3/TRBV12-4	TRBJ1-5	many	TRBD1	CASTSGQFNQPQHF	TGTGCCAGCACTTCGGGACAGTTTAATCAGCCCCAGCATTTT
TRBV7-8	TRBJ2-5	few	-	CASSLGPPRGLRETQYF	TGTGCCAGCAGCTTAGGTCCCCCGCGGGGTCTCAGGGAGACCCAGTACTTC
TRBV20-1	TRBJ2-7	-	TRBD1	CSGIGDSSYEQYF	TGCAGTGGCATTGGGGACAGCTCCTACGAGCAGTACTTC